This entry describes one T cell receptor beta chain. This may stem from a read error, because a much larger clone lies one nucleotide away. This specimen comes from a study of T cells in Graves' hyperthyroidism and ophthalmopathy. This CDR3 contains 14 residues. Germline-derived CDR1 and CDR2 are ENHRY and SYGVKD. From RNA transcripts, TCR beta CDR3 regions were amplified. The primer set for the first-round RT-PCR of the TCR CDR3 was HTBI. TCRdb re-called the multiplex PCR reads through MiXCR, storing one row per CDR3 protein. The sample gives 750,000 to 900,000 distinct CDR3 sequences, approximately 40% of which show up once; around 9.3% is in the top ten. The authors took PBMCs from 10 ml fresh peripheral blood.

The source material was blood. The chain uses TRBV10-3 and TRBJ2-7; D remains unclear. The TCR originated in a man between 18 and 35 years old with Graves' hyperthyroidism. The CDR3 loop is CAISASGNFYEQCF. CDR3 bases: TGTGCCATCAGTGCGTCAGGAAACTTTTACGAGCAGTGCTTC.